A selection of T cell receptor beta chains follows, all from one sample in a study of CD8+ T cells in alopecia areata. Assay used: immunoSEQ multiplex PCR; TCRdb lists only in-frame clones, some missing. The repertoire includes around 60,000 clones, about 40% of them detected once, and roughly 50% sits in the top ten. The sample taken for sequencing was NKG2D-low CD8+ T cells sorted from blood. The origin of the receptors is a human donor with alopecia areata. Both conserved end residues are part of each CDR3. Each record gives: V gene, clone size, D gene, J gene, CDR3 protein. D genes are given only for firm matches. Only part of the rows carry a size: once, few, many, or a class if the clone is expanded.

TRBV7-9	few	TRBD1	TRBJ2-1	CASSLGGQGDEQFF
TRBV7-9	few	TRBD1	TRBJ1-1	CASKSGGGLSEAFF
TRBV13	-	TRBD1	TRBJ2-7	CASSSGQGAGEQYF
TRBV5-1	-	-	TRBJ2-5	CASSPAGIQETQYF
TRBV6-5	few	TRBD1	TRBJ2-7	CASSYRRGNYEQYF
TRBV5-4	once	-	TRBJ2-5	CASSLGGVQETQYF
TRBV19	-	-	TRBJ2-2	CASSIDWDANTGELFF
TRBV2	-	-	TRBJ1-1	CASSGLYTEAFF
TRBV29-1	-	-	TRBJ1-2	CSVEARTAPNYGYTF
TRBV6-1	-	-	TRBJ1-5	CASRRGGNQPQHF
TRBV5-1	few	-	TRBJ2-3	CASRARDWGTDTQYF
TRBV5-1	-	-	TRBJ2-1	CASSSSRVGDNEQFF
TRBV28	few	TRBD1	TRBJ2-2	CASSWPRQGASTGELFF
TRBV7-8	-	TRBD2	TRBJ2-5	CASSFRERGLQETQYF
TRBV4-3	once	-	TRBJ1-1	CASSQRSRTAEAFF
TRBV28	-	TRBD2	TRBJ2-5	CASSPYRASGEETQYF
TRBV29-1	-	TRBD1	TRBJ2-7	CSAGQGIYEQYF
TRBV29-1	-	-	TRBJ1-1	CSDGGSRESTEAFF
TRBV4-3	once	TRBD2	TRBJ2-3	CASSQELAGPTDTQYF
TRBV7-9	-	-	TRBJ2-5	CASSDGVQETQYF
TRBV20-1	-	-	TRBJ2-2	CSAEGEELFF
TRBV29-1	few	-	TRBJ2-7	CSVEDGTSRPYEQYF
TRBV29-1	-	TRBD2	TRBJ2-7	CSVGTSDRSYEQYF
TRBV4-3	-	-	TRBJ2-6	CASSQDKSSGANVLTF
TRBV19	few	-	TRBJ1-1	CASRKTDFNTEAFF
TRBV2	-	-	TRBJ2-1	CASMEMGRSYNEQFF
TRBV6-5	-	TRBD1	TRBJ2-7	CASSAEISGGSEQYF
TRBV7-6	-	-	TRBJ2-3	CASSSGFAQYF
TRBV4-2	-	-	TRBJ2-5	CASSQEAGLHETQYF
TRBV30	-	TRBD2	TRBJ2-7	CAWSGTGLANEQYF
TRBV14	-	TRBD1	TRBJ1-6	CASSQDRGVYNSPLHF
TRBV27	-	-	TRBJ2-7	CASSLSPAYEQYF
TRBV7-9	-	TRBD1	TRBJ1-6	CASSFPSGTGNSPLHF
TRBV5-1	few	TRBD2	TRBJ2-5	CASRPSGRSETQYF